This TCR beta chain was obtained from a study of blood T cell repertoires in COVID-19. About the study: There were acute and convalescent COVID-19 samples, and they came from the United States, Italy and Spain. T cells, B-cell-depleted T cells, or PBMCs provided the cDNA or gDNA that served as material.

The V and J ends lost 3 bases and 0 bases, in that order; junction bases with no gene match: 9. The germline gives CDR1 SGDLS, CDR2 YYNGEE. This CDR3 has 17 residues. Methods used by the authors: Reference gene primer amplification gave nucleated cell count estimates. The method was immunoSEQ multiplex PCR; TCRdb's version includes in-frame clones alone and lacks a portion of them. V, J and clone size derive from that table, while D and trimming were established from the DNA sequence. The repertoire has some 200,000 clones, around 83% of them found once; the top ten carry less than 15%. The specimen sequenced was peripheral blood. The chain joins TRBV9 to TRBJ2-1; 7 nucleotides agree with TRBD2. The sequence was obtained from a human donor in a cohort sampled during active COVID-19. This CDR3 reads CASSGGSGWSSYNEQFF. The CDR3 coding sequence is TGTGCCAGCAGCGGCGGTAGCGGGTGGAGCTCCTACAATGAGCAGTTCTTC.